The 16 T cell receptor beta chains presented below share a single source sample, sequenced in a study of PD-1 blockade in classical Hodgkin lymphoma (dated by TCRdb to 2018 to 2021). Per the publication, the time point label means: cycle 2 day 1 (C2D1) of nivolumab. Every trial patient had relapsed after autologous stem cell transplantation, and cohorts A, B and C differed in prior brentuximab vedotin exposure. Library prep was done by the immunoSEQ multiplex PCR assay. TCRdb took over this immuneACCESS table, retaining in-frame rearrangements with V and J assigned. Such tables are incomplete; in checked studies, under half of the missing clones stem from an unresolved V gene, and the remainder is unexplained. The table for this sample lists roughly 28,000 clones; roughly 71% of them were counted only once. The ten largest clonotypes hold roughly 24% of the sample. Sequences were derived from peripheral blood mononuclear cells (PBMCs), sampled before the second cycle of nivolumab. The receptors here all came from a human donor with classical Hodgkin lymphoma.

This chain uses TRBV4-2 with TRBJ2-1, with 11 bases that match TRBD2. The CDR3 has 18 amino acids. V was clipped by 1 base and J by 4 bases; unmatched bases: 9. Germline V gives CDR1 LGHNA, CDR2 YNFKEQ. CDR3 in DNA: TGTGCCAGCAGCCAAGTCACATTTAGCGGGAGGGCGTACAATGAGCAGTTCTTC. This encodes CASSQVTFSGRAYNEQFF.

J is TRBJ1-1 and V is TRBV7-9; 7 bases fit TRBD1. This CDR3 contains 11 residues. CDR1 is SEHNR, CDR2 FQNEAQ, per germline (reference sequence). Trimming at V came to 7 bases and at J to 7 bases, leaving 3 bases not matched to a gene. The CDR3: CASNYRGEAFF. CDR3 DNA: TGTGCCAGCAACTACAGGGGTGAAGCTTTCTTT. The complete variable domain, with remaining parts taken from reference TRBV7-9 and TRBJ1-1, reads DTGVSQNPRHKITKRGQNVTFRCDPISEHNRLYWYRQTLGQGPEFLTYFQNEAQLEKSRLLSDRFSAERPKGSFSTLEIQRTEQGDSAMYLCASNYRGEAFFGQGTRLTVV.

This clone was detected a few times. The gene calls are TRBV5-1 and TRBJ2-2; D may be TRBD1 (6 bases). This CDR3 has 17 amino acids. The germline gives CDR1 SGHRS, CDR2 YFSETQ. V lost 3 bases and J 1 base, leaving 16 bases between the germline ends. DNA for the CDR3: TGCGCCAGCAGCTCAGTTCCTGGGACAATGAACACCGGGGAGCTGTTTTTT. It is translated as CASSSVPGTMNTGELFF. Looking up the rest from reference TRBV5-1 and TRBJ2-2 gives the full variable domain: KAGVTQTPRYLIKTRGQQVTLSCSPISGHRSVSWYQQTPGQGLQFLFEYFSETQRNKGNFPGRFSGRQFSNSRSEMNVSTLELGDSALYLCASSSVPGTMNTGELFFGEGSRLTVL.

The V and J genes are TRBV28 and TRBJ2-7, with D possibly being TRBD2 (6 bases). The CDR3 consists of 13 residues. V lost 7 bases, J lost 2 bases, and 12 bases lay in between. Germline CDR1 MDHEN, CDR2 SYDVKM. The CDR3 reads CASIGLATYEQYF. The CDR3, as DNA: TGTGCCAGCATCGGGCTAGCGACCTACGAGCAGTACTTC.

This clone was seen only once. The chain employs TRBV4-1 and TRBJ1-2, with TRBD1 as a possible D gene (5 bases). From germline, CDR1 is MGHRA and CDR2 YSYEKL. The V end was cut by 0 bases, the J end by 2 bases, with 7 bases between. The CDR3 consists of 14 residues. CDR3 sequence (DNA): TGCGCCAGCAGCCAAGAACGGGGGAACTATGGCTACACCTTC. Translation: CASSQERGNYGYTF.

The chain is built from TRBV9 and TRBJ2-1; 10 nucleotides line up with TRBD2. Trimming took 2 bases from V and 7 from J; bases not matched to a gene: 9. The CDR3 consists of 16 residues. CDR1 and CDR2 from the germline V gene are SGDLS and YYNGEE. The CDR3 spells CASSVASGGLGNEQFF. Written as DNA, the CDR3 is TGTGCCAGCAGCGTGGCTAGCGGGGGCCTGGGAAATGAGCAGTTCTTC.

The V and J genes are TRBV6-1 and TRBJ1-4; TRBD1 aligns across 10 bases. Germline CDR1 MNHNS, CDR2 SASEGT. J lost 7 bases, V lost 9 bases, and 5 bases had no gene match. The CDR3 totals 13 residues. CDR3 amino acids: CASRTGGREKLFF. The DNA of the CDR3 is TGTGCCAGTCGGACAGGGGGACGTGAAAAACTGTTTTTT.

V gene TRBV6-5 combines with J gene TRBJ1-4; 9 bases fit TRBD1. In germline, CDR1 is MNHEY, CDR2 SVGAGI. This CDR3 has 12 residues. Trimming took 6 bases from V and 17 from J; bases not matched to a gene: 10. The CDR3 nucleotides read TGTGCCAGCAGCCCCCCGGGACAGGGAGTATTTTTT. Protein product: CASSPPGQGVFF.

The chain links TRBV18 to TRBJ2-5; 8 bases map to TRBD1. The junction had 7 bases not matched to a gene; V was cut back by 5 bases and J by 2 bases. The CDR3 loop spans 15 amino acids. The germline V gene encodes CDR1 KGHSH and CDR2 LQKENI. Here the CDR3 reads CASSAGGLGQETQYF. Here the CDR3 DNA reads TGTGCCAGCTCAGCAGGGGGCTTGGGTCAAGAGACCCAGTACTTC.

The V gene is TRBV5-4, the J gene TRBJ2-6; possible D gene TRBD1, 5 bases. Germline V gene lookup returns CDR1 SGHNT and CDR2 YYREEE (reference sequence). The CDR3 spans 18 residues. V was clipped by 4 bases and J by 0 bases, with 17 bases between them. The CDR3 DNA reads TGTGCCAGCAGCCAAAACACGTTGGGGCTCTCTGGGGCCAACGTCCTGACTTTC. This encodes CASSQNTLGLSGANVLTF.

The CDR3: CASSQGLAGAMLRYNEQFF. CDR3 in DNA: TGCGCCAGCAGCCAGGGACTAGCGGGGGCCATGCTAAGATACAATGAGCAGTTCTTC. The chain links TRBV5-1 to TRBJ2-1, with 14 bases lining up with TRBD2. CDR1 is SGHRS and CDR2 is YFSETQ in the germline V gene. The CDR3 loop spans 19 amino acids. The junction had 13 bases not matched to a gene; V was cut back by 4 bases and J by 4 bases.

The chain links TRBV7-2 to TRBJ1-1; weak D call: TRBD1 (6 bases). In germline, CDR1 is SGHTA, CDR2 FQGNSA. V shed 1 base and J shed 3 bases, with 12 bases lying between them. CDR3 size: 15 residues. In DNA, the CDR3 is TGTGCCAGCAGCTTAGGTATAGGGGGGTACACTGAAGCTTTCTTT. Amino acid sequence: CASSLGIGGYTEAFF.

The genes are TRBV4-1 and TRBJ1-4, with 10 positions matching TRBD1. V lost 1 base and J lost 7; bases outside the gene matches: 3. Germline V CDR1 and CDR2: MGHRA, YSYEKL. The CDR3 is 15 amino acids. DNA of the CDR3: TGCGCCAGCAGCCAAGTAGGGACAGGGGTTGAAAAACTGTTTTTT. It yields the protein CASSQVGTGVEKLFF.

The chain uses TRBV11-2 and TRBJ2-2; TRBD2 agrees at 8 bases. The V and J ends lost 1 base and 7 bases, in that order; junction bases with no gene match: 2. The germline V gene has CDR1 SGHAT and CDR2 FQNNGV. The CDR3 sequence is 14 residues long. CDR3 protein: CASSLAGGRGELFF. In nucleotides, the CDR3 is TGTGCCAGCAGCTTAGCGGGGGGGCGCGGGGAGCTGTTTTTT.

The chain joins TRBV27 to TRBJ2-7; TRBD2 agrees at 11 bases. V gave up 6 bases and J gave up 1 base; unmatched junction bases: 14. Germline CDR1 MNHEY, CDR2 SMNVEV (reference sequence). The CDR3 is 18 amino acids. The DNA of the CDR3 is TGTGCCAGCAGCCGACTTCGGCTAGCGGGAGGCGGGTCCTACGAGCAGTACTTC. Encoded protein: CASSRLRLAGGGSYEQYF.

This chain links TRBV6-5 with TRBJ1-1, with a weak D call TRBD1 (6 bases). With 7 bases removed from V and 1 base from J, the gap between germline ends came to 13 bases. CDR3 length equals 14 residues. Germline V gene data show CDR1 as MNHEY and CDR2 as SVGAGI. Here the CDR3 DNA reads TGTGCCAGCAATCAAAAGACAGGGAACACTGAAGCTTTCTTT. Translation gives CASNQKTGNTEAFF.